This T cell receptor beta chain was sequenced for a study of shared clonotypes between healthy human individuals. Study context: The plates for each donor numbered three CD4 naive, three CD4 memory, two CD8 naive and one CD8 memory.

Method: immunoSEQ multiplex PCR; TCRdb's copy keeps in-frame clones and lacks some. The table has 950,000 to 1,100,000 clones, under 80% seen once. The germline V gene has CDR1 SGHRS and CDR2 YFSETQ. Trimming cost V 4 bases and J 3 bases, with 20 bases left between them. This CDR3 region has 16 residues. Sequenced material: memory CD4+ T cells sorted from blood. Subset in this sample: CD45RA-negative fraction. The chain has TRBV5-1 and TRBJ2-7, with D uncertain. The clonotype was recovered from a man aged 18 to 35 in good health. The CDR3 DNA sequence: TGCGCCAGCAGCCCCCGGTCGGCAACTCCTAACTACGAGCAGTACTTC. This translates into CASSPRSATPNYEQYF.